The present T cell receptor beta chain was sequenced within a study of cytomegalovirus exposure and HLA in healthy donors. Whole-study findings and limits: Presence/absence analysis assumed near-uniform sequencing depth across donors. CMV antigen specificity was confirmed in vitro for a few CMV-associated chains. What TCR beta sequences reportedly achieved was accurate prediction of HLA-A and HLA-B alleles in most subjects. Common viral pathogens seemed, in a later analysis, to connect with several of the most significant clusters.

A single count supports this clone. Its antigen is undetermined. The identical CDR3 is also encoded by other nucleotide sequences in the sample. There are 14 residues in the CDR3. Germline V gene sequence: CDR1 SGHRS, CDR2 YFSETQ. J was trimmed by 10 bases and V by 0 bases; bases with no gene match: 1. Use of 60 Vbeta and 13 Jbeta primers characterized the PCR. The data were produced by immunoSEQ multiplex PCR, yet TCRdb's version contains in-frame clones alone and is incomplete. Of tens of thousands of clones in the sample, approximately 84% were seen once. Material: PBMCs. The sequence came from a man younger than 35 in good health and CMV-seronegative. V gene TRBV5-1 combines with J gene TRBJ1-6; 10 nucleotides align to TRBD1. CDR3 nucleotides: TGCGCCAGCAGCTTGGGACAGGGGGCCTCACCCCTCCACTTT. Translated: CASSLGQGASPLHF.